This TCR beta chain was sequenced during a study of early T cells in non-severe SARS-CoV-2 infection. Study-wide background: Bulk RNA isolated from unsorted whole blood underwent sequencing; chains were not paired. Study-wide points: Database matching using VDJdb favored anti-spike CD8 responses, with private and CD4 specificities left missing.

Researchers tagged individual cDNA molecules with unique molecular identifiers. TCRdb fed the 5' RACE reads into MiXCR, producing one record per CDR3 protein. The repertoire includes 80,000 to 95,000 distinct CDR3 sequences, roughly 14% of them detected once, and about 0.59% sits in the top ten. Germline V gene sequence: CDR1 LNHDA, CDR2 SQIVND (reference sequence). V was pared by 7 bases and J by 5 bases, with 7 bases of the junction left unmatched. The CDR3 covers 15 residues. This clonotype was recorded a few times. Its antigen is currently unknown. Sequenced material: whole blood. The receptor's source is an adult who was a healthcare worker with PCR-confirmed SARS-CoV-2 infection or an uninfected control (not recorded which). The chain links TRBV19 to TRBJ2-3; 12 bases line up with TRBD2. This chain's CDR3 is CASIRTSGMRDTQYF. As DNA, the CDR3 is TGTGCCAGTATCCGGACTAGCGGGATGCGAGATACGCAGTATTTT. The full variable domain, with the rest looked up from reference TRBV19 and TRBJ2-3, is DGGITQSPKYLFRKEGQNVTLSCEQNLNHDAMYWYRQDPGQGLRLIYYSQIVNDFQKGDIAEGYSVSREKKESFPLTVTSAQKNPTAFYLCASIRTSGMRDTQYFGPGTRLTVL.